This T cell receptor (beta chain) derives from a study of T cell repertoires in cytomegalovirus infection. In the study overall: Public TCR beta signatures marked donors with CMV infection and the matching HLA.

On this clonotype itself: Antigen: not known.

The CDR3 is 17 residues long. CDR1 is ENHRY, CDR2 SYGVKD, per germline. V was pared by 2 bases and J by 0 bases, with 13 bases between. TCRdb re-called the reads through MiXCR, storing one row per CDR3 protein. This sample yields about 740,000 distinct CDR3 sequences, of which about 30% are seen a single time; 15% to 20% belongs to the top ten. The receptor's source is a human donor in good health (CMV status not recorded). Some clones in this sample may be carry-over from other donors' samples. J is TRBJ2-2 and V is TRBV10-3; D unclear. The material sequenced was cultured PBMCs, taken from culture after CMV antigen stimulation. The CDR3 coding sequence is TGTGCCATCAGTGAGCGTCCAGTACCCACGAACACCGGGGAGCTGTTTTTT. Encoded protein: CAISERPVPTNTGELFF.